The T cell receptor (beta chain) under discussion was sequenced for a study of shared clonotypes between healthy human individuals. From germline, CDR1 is SGHTA and CDR2 FQGNSA. V was pared by 1 base and J by 6 bases, with 7 bases of the junction left unmatched. The CDR3 loop spans 15 amino acids. The method was immunoSEQ multiplex PCR; TCRdb's version includes in-frame clones alone and lacks a portion of them. The sample lists millions of clones, roughly 95% occurring once. This clonotype was sampled from a man aged 18 to 35 in good health. This chain uses TRBV7-2 with TRBJ2-3; 7 positions agree with TRBD2. Specimen: naive CD4+ T cells sorted from blood. Subset reported: CD45RA+ positively selected. The CDR3 region has the DNA TGTGCCAGCAGCTTAGTCGGACTAGGTGGGGATACGCAGTATTTT. The encoded protein is CASSLVGLGGDTQYF.